The next 14 T cell receptor beta chains were all read from a single sample in a study of cytomegalovirus exposure and HLA in healthy donors (dated by TCRdb to between 2016 and 2019). Receptors were amplified or captured by the immunoSEQ multiplex PCR assay. A mixture of 60 forward primers for TCR Vbeta segments and 13 reverse primers for TCR Jbeta segments was used in the multiplex PCR. TCRdb retrieved this table from immuneACCESS and kept in-frame rearrangements only. Not all clones are present; in checked studies, unresolved V genes account for under half, and no reason is known for the remainder. For this sample there are fewer than 110,000 clones; about 81% appear just once. The ten largest clones add up to roughly a tenth of the sample. What was sequenced was PBMCs. These receptors all stem from a man aged 45-60 years in good health and CMV-seronegative.

V and J are TRBV6-4 and TRBJ1-2, with TRBD1 identical over 7 bases. This CDR3 is built from 14 residues. The V gene end was trimmed by 3 bases and the J gene end by 4 bases; junction bases not matched to a gene: 5. The germline V gene has CDR1 MRHNA and CDR2 SNTAGT. The CDR3 DNA is TGTGCCAGCAGTGAAACCCGGACAGGCTATGGCTACACCTTC. Its protein is CASSETRTGYGYTF.

This chain connects TRBV5-6 to TRBJ2-7; D might be TRBD2 (6 bases). This CDR3 is built from 14 residues. Germline CDR1 and CDR2: SGHDT and YYEEEE. The ends were cut back, 4 bases at V and 3 bases at J, with 14 bases in the middle. The CDR3 region is CASSQGLKDYEQYF. The CDR3 bases are TGTGCCAGCAGCCAGGGACTGAAAGACTACGAGCAGTACTTC.

The chain is built from TRBV19 and TRBJ1-5, with D uncertain. The CDR3 totals 13 residues. CDR1 is LNHDA, CDR2 SQIVND, per germline (reference sequence). The germline V and J ends were trimmed by 4 bases and 6 bases, with 10 bases remaining between them. The CDR3 nucleotides read TGTGCCAGTAGTACCACTCCTAGTCAGCCCCAGCATTTT. Amino acids: CASSTTPSQPQHF.

The rearrangement uses TRBV6-6 and TRBJ1-6; the match to TRBD1 covers 8 bases. Germline lookup yields CDR1 MNHNY and CDR2 SVGAGI (reference sequence). The CDR3 is 12 residues long. After removal of 6 bases from V and 8 bases from J, the junction contained 0 bases not matched to a gene. CDR3 sequence: CASRQGDSPLHF. In nucleotides, the CDR3 is TGTGCCAGCAGACAGGGGGATTCACCCCTCCACTTT.

In the case of this clone: Mismatch with germline at one junction end may stem from a read error. The chain joins TRBV5-4 to TRBJ1-3; 11 nucleotides agree with TRBD1. Germline loops: CDR1 SGHNT, CDR2 YYREEE (reference sequence). There are 16 residues in the CDR3. The CDR3 here is CASSLGGQGAGNAIYF. The DNA for the CDR3 is TGTGCCAGCAGCTTAGGTGGACAGGGGGCCGGAAACGCCATATATTTT.

This chain uses TRBV7-2 with TRBJ1-1; possibly TRBD1 for D (5 bases). This CDR3 is built from 14 residues. V lost 5 bases and J lost 5, with 15 bases in between. The germline V gene has CDR1 SGHTA and CDR2 FQGNSA. CDR3 in amino acids: CASSLGPTVTEAFF. The CDR3 region has the DNA TGTGCCAGCAGCCTAGGGCCGACAGTTACTGAAGCTTTCTTT.

This chain connects TRBV28 to TRBJ2-3; 8 positions agree with TRBD2. The germline CDR1 and CDR2 sequences are MDHEN and SYDVKM. V trimming: 3 bases; J trimming: 1 base; junction bases outside the gene matches: 3. There are 15 residues in the CDR3. CDR3 amino acids: CASSLREEGTDTQYF. The CDR3 nucleotides read TGTGCCAGCAGTTTGCGGGAGGAGGGCACAGATACGCAGTATTTT.

The V and J genes are TRBV4-2 and TRBJ1-5; D gene uncertain. The germline CDR1 and CDR2 sequences are LGHNA and YNFKEQ. Between the trimmed V and J ends, which lost 1 base and 0 bases, there was a span of 7 bases. The CDR3 has 15 residues. The CDR3 loop is CASSQVADSNQPQHF. CDR3 nucleotides: TGTGCCAGCAGCCAAGTGGCGGATAGCAATCAGCCCCAGCATTTT.

As concerns this clone: The junction departs from the called germline gene at one end, perhaps through a read error. The chain couples TRBV11-2 to TRBJ1-2, with 8 bases lining up with TRBD1. The CDR3 consists of 14 residues. CDR1 and CDR2 (germline): SGHAT, FQNNGV. The CDR3 DNA follows: TGTGCCAGCGGCTTTGACAGGGGCACGGATGGCTACACCTTC. Its translation: CASGFDRGTDGYTF.

The chain recombines TRBV11-3 with TRBJ2-2; the D gene is possibly TRBD2 (5 bases). The length of the CDR3 is 17 residues. Germline-derived CDR1 and CDR2 are SGHNT and YENEEA. The V end lost 1 base, the J end lost 0 bases, and 12 bases lay between the germline ends. CDR3 in amino acids: CASSLGQRRSNTGELFF. CDR3 coding DNA: TGTGCCAGCAGCTTAGGGCAGCGGCGGTCGAACACCGGGGAGCTGTTTTTT.

The rearrangement links TRBV4-1 to TRBJ1-4, with 7 positions matching TRBD1. The germline CDR1 and CDR2 sequences are MGHRA and YSYEKL. The CDR3 covers 15 residues. V lost 4 bases and J lost 7; bases outside the gene matches: 9. CDR3 protein: CASSPQGGSVEKLFF. CDR3 sequence (DNA): TGCGCCAGCAGCCCCCAGGGGGGTTCGGTTGAAAAACTGTTTTTT.

The V call is TRBV27, the J call TRBJ2-5; no clear D gene. CDR1 is MNHEY and CDR2 is SMNVEV in the germline V gene (reference sequence). Between the trimmed V and J ends, which lost 5 bases and 1 base, there was a span of 8 bases. CDR3 size: 13 residues. The CDR3 nucleotides are TGTGCCAGCAGTCGACAAGTCCAAGAGACCCAGTACTTC. Protein product: CASSRQVQETQYF.

V is TRBV11-2 and J is TRBJ2-7, with 14 bases that match TRBD2. Trimming cost V 5 bases and J 5 bases; bases outside gene matches: 14. Germline V gene sequence: CDR1 SGHAT, CDR2 FQNNGV. This CDR3 contains 18 residues. This chain's CDR3 is CASSLKTSGRAQAHEQYF. As DNA, the CDR3 is TGTGCCAGCAGCCTTAAGACTAGCGGGAGGGCTCAAGCCCACGAGCAGTACTTC.

The chain couples TRBV7-2 to TRBJ2-3, with a tentative D call TRBD2 (6 bases). CDR1 is SGHTA, CDR2 FQGNSA, per germline. V lost 3 bases to trimming and J lost 4 bases, with 17 bases between them. This CDR3 is built from 16 residues. DNA of the CDR3: TGTGCCAGCAGCTTCCACTTTAGCGGCAGGGCAGATACGCAGTATTTT. Translation gives CASSFHFSGRADTQYF.